The clone carrying this T cell receptor (beta chain) was counted only a few times. Its antigen is still unknown. This sample was taken from a study of T-cell memory formation after mild COVID-19. Using its own MiXCR run on the 5' RACE reads, TCRdb lists one record per CDR3 protein. The table shows 95,000 to 120,000 distinct CDR3 sequences, with roughly a sixth occurring only once. This CDR3 has 16 residues. Looked up from germline, CDR1 is LNHNV and CDR2 is YYDKDF (reference sequence). Trimming removed 1 base from V and 6 bases from J; junction bases left unmatched: 9. Overall study findings and caveats: SARS-CoV-2 specificity of second-wave clones peaking day 37 was unconfirmed.

The source of this sequence is a man between 18 and 29 years old who had mild COVID-19 (a few samples of this study predate the infection). Cell type and time point are not known. Material for sequencing was PBMCs or a T cell subset sorted from them (not recorded which). The chain combines TRBV15 with TRBJ2-1; 7 bases match TRBD1. The CDR3 DNA is TGTGCCACCAGCAGAGTTAGGCCAGGGGGATTCAATGAGCAGTTCTTC. Protein sequence: CATSRVRPGGFNEQFF.